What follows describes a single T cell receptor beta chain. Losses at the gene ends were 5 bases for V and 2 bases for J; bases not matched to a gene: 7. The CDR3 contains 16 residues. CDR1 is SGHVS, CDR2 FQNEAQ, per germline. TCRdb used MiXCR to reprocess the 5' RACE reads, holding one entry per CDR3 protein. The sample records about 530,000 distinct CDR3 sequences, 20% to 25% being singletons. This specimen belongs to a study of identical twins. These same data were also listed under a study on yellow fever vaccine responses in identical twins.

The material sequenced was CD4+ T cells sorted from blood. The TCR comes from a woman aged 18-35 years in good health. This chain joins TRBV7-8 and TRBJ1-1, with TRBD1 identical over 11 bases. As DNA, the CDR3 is TGTGCCAGCAGCCGGCGGGACAGGGGGAGTAACACTGAAGCTTTCTTT. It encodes CASSRRDRGSNTEAFF.